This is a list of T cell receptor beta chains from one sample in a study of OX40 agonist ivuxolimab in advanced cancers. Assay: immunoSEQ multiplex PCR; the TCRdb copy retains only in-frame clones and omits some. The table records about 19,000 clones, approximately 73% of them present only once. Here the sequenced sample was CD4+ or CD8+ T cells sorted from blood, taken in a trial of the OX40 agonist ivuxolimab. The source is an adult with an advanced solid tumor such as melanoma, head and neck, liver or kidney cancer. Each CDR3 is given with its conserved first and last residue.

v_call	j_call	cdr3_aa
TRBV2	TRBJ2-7	CASSVRQGGETYEQYF
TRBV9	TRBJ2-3	CASSPLRASTDTQYF
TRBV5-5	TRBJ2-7	CASSLGQPSYEQYF
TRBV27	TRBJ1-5	CASSFSQTANQPQHF
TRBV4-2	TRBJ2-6	CASIGTGDSGANVLTF
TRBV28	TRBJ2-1	CATKPLAGGYNEQFF
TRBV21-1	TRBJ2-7	CASSPEGCRDEQYF
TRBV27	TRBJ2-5	CASSLRGILETQYF
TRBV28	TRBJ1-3	CASSFVGSGNTIYF
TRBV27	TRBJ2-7	CASSIDRGFAEQYF
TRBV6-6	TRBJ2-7	CASSPGTSGRLGQYF
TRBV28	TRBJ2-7	CASSLRLALREQYF
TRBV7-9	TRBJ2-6	CASSPSFSGANVLTF
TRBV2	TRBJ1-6	CASSEQKPVYNSPLHF
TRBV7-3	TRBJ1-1	CASSLTGGAEAFF
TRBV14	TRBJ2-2	CASSQVYLANGELFF
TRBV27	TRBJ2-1	CASSSIWTGENNEQFF
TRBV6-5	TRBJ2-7	CASRDGTGWEYEQYF
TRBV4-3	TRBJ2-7	CASSQAHVPEHEQYF
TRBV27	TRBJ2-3	CASSWDLAGAMTDTQYF
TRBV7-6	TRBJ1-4	CASSLMPGDEKLFF
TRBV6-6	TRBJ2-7	CASGASSSYEQYF
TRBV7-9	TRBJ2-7	CASSLTTGGEQYF
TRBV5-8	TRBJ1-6	CASSLDQGDSSPLHF
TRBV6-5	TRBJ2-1	CASTKGGLRYNEQFF
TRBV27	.	CASSSVAGAQYEQYF
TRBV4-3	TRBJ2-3	CASSPALTSGLADTQYF
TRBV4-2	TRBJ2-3	CASSQGGTSGPTDTQYF
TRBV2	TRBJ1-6	CASRTGSTGSPLHF
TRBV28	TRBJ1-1	CASSLLTRAPNTEAFF
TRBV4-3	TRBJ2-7	CASSQGGTRPTYEQYF
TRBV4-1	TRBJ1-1	CASSQVGGSNTEAFF
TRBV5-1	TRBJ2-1	CASSPGQAPHNEQFF
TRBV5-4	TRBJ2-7	CASSGGTGGNYEQYF
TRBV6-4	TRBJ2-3	CASSQGPSTDTQYF
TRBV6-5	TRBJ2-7	CASSYSWGVSYEQYF
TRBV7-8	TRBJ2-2	CASSLGTGGTELFF
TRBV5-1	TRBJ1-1	CASSFQTGINTEAFF
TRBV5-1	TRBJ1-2	CASSFSRSSGERLKGYTF
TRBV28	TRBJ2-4	CASAGLAGGNQNIQYF
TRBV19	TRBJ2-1	CASSIGPSSYNEQFF
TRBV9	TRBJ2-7	CASSVASGFSYEQYF
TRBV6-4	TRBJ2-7	CASRPGLCEQYF
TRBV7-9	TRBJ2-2	CASSLSGAGELFF
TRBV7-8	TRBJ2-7	CASSLAGVAYEQYF
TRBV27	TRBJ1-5	CASSPTGNQPQHF
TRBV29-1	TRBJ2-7	CSVERIGGQRGGSYEQYF